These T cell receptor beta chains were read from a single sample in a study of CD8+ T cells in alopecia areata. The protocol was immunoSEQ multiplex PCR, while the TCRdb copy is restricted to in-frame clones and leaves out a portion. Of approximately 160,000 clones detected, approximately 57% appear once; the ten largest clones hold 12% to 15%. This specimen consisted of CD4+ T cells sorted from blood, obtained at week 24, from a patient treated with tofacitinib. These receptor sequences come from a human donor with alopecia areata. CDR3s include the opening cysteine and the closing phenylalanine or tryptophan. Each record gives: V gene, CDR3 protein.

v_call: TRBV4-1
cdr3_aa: CASSLRQGWSEKLFF

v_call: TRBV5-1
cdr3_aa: CASSNKQGLEAFF

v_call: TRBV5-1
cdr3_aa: CASREGGSNTEAFF

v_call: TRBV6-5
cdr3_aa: CASSSPVEETQYF

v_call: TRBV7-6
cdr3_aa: CASSLVDVGQGVSEAFF

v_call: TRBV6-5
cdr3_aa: CASSSGGAGANVLTF

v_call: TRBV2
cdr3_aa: CASSEEGGNQPQHF

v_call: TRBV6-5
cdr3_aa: CASSRGNNSPLHF

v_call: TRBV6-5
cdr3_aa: CASSYRSGEAFF

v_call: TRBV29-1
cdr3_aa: CSVAVGGSGTDTQYF

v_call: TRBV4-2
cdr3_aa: CASSQGMGETQYF

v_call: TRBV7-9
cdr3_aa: CASSLSRVLGDGYTF

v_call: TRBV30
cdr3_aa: CAWSVKEKLFF

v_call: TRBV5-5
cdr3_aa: CASSPGTSGVDTQYF

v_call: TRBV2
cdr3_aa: CASKSRQGGETQYF

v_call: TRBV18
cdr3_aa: CASSPPSTGRNQPQHF

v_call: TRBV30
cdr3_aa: CAWSAGTSGGLRQETQYF

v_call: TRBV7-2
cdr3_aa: CASSFRVMDRYSTDTQYF

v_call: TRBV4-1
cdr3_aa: CASSLNPGESQETQYF

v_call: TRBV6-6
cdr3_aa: CASRTTQGTDTQYF